This record concerns one T cell receptor (beta chain) sequence. The source of the sample is a study of blood T cell repertoires in COVID-19. Overall study context: From T cells, B-cell-depleted T cells, or PBMCs came the material, which was cDNA or gDNA.

In the original analysis: Quantification of nucleated cells was approximated via reference gene primer amplification. This table comes from immunoSEQ multiplex PCR, and its TCRdb copy is limited to in-frame clones, with some not included. V and J calls and clone size are as listed in that table; D and trimming were resolved from the DNA. The table records approximately 280,000 clones, 75% to 90% of them present only once. The sequence derives from a man aged 35 to 55 with acute or convalescent COVID-19. Sequenced sample: peripheral blood.

CDR3 in amino acids: CASKRQESDEQFF. DNA of the CDR3: TGTGCCAGCAAGAGACAGGAAAGCGATGAGCAGTTCTTC. V is TRBV12-3 or TRBV12-4 and J is TRBJ2-1; tentatively, D is TRBD1 (6 bases). V lost 7 bases and J lost 8, with 15 bases in between. The CDR3 contains 13 residues.